The T cell receptor (beta chain) under discussion was sequenced for a study of blood T cells in healthy people across ages (dated by TCRdb to between 2014 and 2017). Broadly, across the study: In model experiments, template switching captured about one uniquely barcoded TCR beta cDNA molecule for every two T cells. The study measured age-related changes in TCR beta repertoire diversity using deep sequencing normalized with unique cDNA molecular identifiers. Four age groups were formed from the donors: young (average approximately 16 years), middle-aged (around 39), aged (roughly 58) and long-lived (less than 85). To avoid experimental bias, donors of different ages were distributed randomly across sequencing lanes. Two additional independent replicas of 1 million unique cDNA reads from the same blood draw were analyzed for two donors (one aged 18 to 29 and one aged 80 or older).

The research as a whole found: The long-lived group showed more naive CD4+ T cells, fewer expanded clones and increased TCR diversity than the aged group, suggesting age selection. As age increased, observed TCR beta diversity per million T cells dropped in a roughly linear way, and a significant reduction was already evident by age roughly 36. Because the CMV infection status of the donors was unknown, age-related changes in expanded clonotypes may potentially have been confounded. Estimates of total diversity based on one million sequenced T cells were considered lower bounds and underestimates. Since profiling was done on bulk unsorted PBMCs, naive and antigen-experienced compartments could not be conclusively compared. There was a strong correlation between observed TCR beta diversity and the percentage of naive T cells measured by flow cytometry.

Of note for this clonotype: What this receptor recognizes is not known. There are no base qualities to consult, and no much larger clone falls within one base.

The roughly 39 donors, aged about 6 to 95 years, were systemically healthy Caucasian individuals from Russia. Each donor gave roughly 9 milliliters of peripheral blood, drawn into EDTA-treated Vacutainer tubes. Ficoll-Paque density-gradient centrifugation was used to isolate PBMCs, with at least 7 million obtained per sample. Total RNA was extracted from PBMCs with Trizol reagent, with at least 6 micrograms obtained per sample. For every donor, flow cytometry on a PBMC aliquot measured the percentage of naive CD45RAhigh/CD27high T cells. Receptors were amplified or captured by 5' RACE. This sample was sequenced with an Illumina HiSeq 2500. A second PCR of 7 to 11 cycles was performed with a sample-barcoded 5' primer and a J-beta primer mix. A template-switch 5' adaptor carrying 12 random nucleotides introduced a unique molecular identifier onto each TCR beta cDNA molecule. Each sample yielded at least 3 million CDR3-containing paired-end reads. First-strand cDNA was synthesized from all RNA with the Mint cDNA synthesis kit, primed by a TRBC-specific oligonucleotide. All cDNA was treated with uracil-DNA glycosylase and then went through a first 18-cycle PCR with the universal primers M1SS and BC2_uni_R. In the original analysis: Normalization of each sample was performed by random selection of 1 million high-quality reads, each carrying a distinct molecular identifier. Reads sharing molecular identifiers were discarded rather than binned into consensus sequences. MiTCR, set to a Q25 quality threshold and the strictest error-elimination algorithm, was used for CDR3 identification, clonotype clustering and error correction. Lower-bound total TCR beta diversity was estimated with a nonparametric unseen species model using Euler transformation. TCRdb reprocessed the public reads (quality trimming at Q25 with fastp, clone calling with MiXCR) and kept in-frame beta chains. Duplicate CDR3 protein sequences are folded into a single record with the most common DNA and genes. The V and J calls were not made by the authors but by TCRdb's processing. Here the sample has some 1.5 million distinct CDR3 sequences; about 30% occur a single time. Over 7% of the sample lies in the top ten.

The CDR3 starts with the cysteine, ends with the phenylalanine, and has 14 residues. The entry retains the CDR3 DNA only, 42 bases that are in frame from base 1. The germline V gene supplies CDR1 SQVTM and CDR2 ANQGSEA. Deletion took 4 bases off V and 5 bases off J, with a span of 15 bases between the germline ends. The sequenced material came from blood. This TCR derives from a woman aged 25-40 years in good health. Recombination connected TRBV29-1 to TRBJ1-5, with the D gene call left open. The sequence in DNA is TGCAGCGTTGTGTTGGCCCACCCAGATCAGCCCCAGCATTTT. It encodes CSVVLAHPDQPQHF.